A selection of T cell receptor beta chains follows, all from one sample in a study of blood T cells in healthy people across ages. From the 5' RACE reads, TCRdb called clonotypes with MiXCR, one entry per CDR3 protein. Among over 500,000 distinct CDR3 sequences listed, about 26% were seen once. These sequences were also reported in another study, on T cells of mothers and their children.

The sample consisted of blood. All receptors derive from a boy between 2 and 10 years old in good health. Both conserved end residues are part of each CDR3. A D gene is named only where the DNA matches it firmly. Clone size is given for some rows only: seen once, a few or many times, or a class if the clone is expanded.

CDR3 length	clone size	V gene	D gene	J gene	CDR3 DNA	CDR3 protein
13	-	TRBV10-2	TRBD1	TRBJ1-6	TGCGCCAGCACCGGGACAGGAGATTCACCCCTCCACTTT	CASTGTGDSPLHF
14	few	TRBV3-1	TRBD2	TRBJ2-7	TGTACCAGCATGGGGCGGGAGGTGGCCTACGAGCAGTACTTC	CTSMGREVAYEQYF
13	-	TRBV20-1	-	TRBJ1-3	TGCAGTGCTCTCCAAGATATTGGAAACACCATATATTTT	CSALQDIGNTIYF
14	-	TRBV7-9	TRBD1	TRBJ1-2	TGTGCCAGCAGCTTAGCGAACAGGGGGTATGGCTACACCTTC	CASSLANRGYGYTF
15	few	TRBV5-1	TRBD1	TRBJ2-7	TGCGCCAGCAGCGAAACAGGGGCCAGCTCCTACGAGCAGTACTTC	CASSETGASSYEQYF
14	-	TRBV20-1	TRBD1	TRBJ2-7	TGCAGTGCTAGAGACAGGGGGTACGGCTACGAGCAGTACTTC	CSARDRGYGYEQYF
13	few	TRBV5-1	TRBD1	TRBJ1-4	TGCGCCAGCAGCGGAGGGACAGATGAAAAACTGTTTTTT	CASSGGTDEKLFF
12	-	TRBV2	-	TRBJ2-1	TGTGCCAGCAGGACAGACGACAATGAGCAGTTCTTC	CASRTDDNEQFF
12	-	TRBV6-1	-	TRBJ1-1	TGTGCCAGCAGTAGAGGAACCGGAGGGGCTTTCTTT	CASSRGTGGAFF
15	few	TRBV29-1	-	TRBJ1-1	TGCAGCGTTGGTCCGGGCTGGGGGGGGAACACTGAAGCTTTCTTT	CSVGPGWGGNTEAFF
15	-	TRBV12-3/TRBV12-4	-	TRBJ2-3	TGTGCCAGCAGTCCCCGTGTGCGGGCCGCAGATACGCAGTATTTT	CASSPRVRAADTQYF
13	few	TRBV29-1	-	TRBJ2-2	TGCAGCGTTTTGAGGGTGGACACCGGGGAGCTGTTTTTT	CSVLRVDTGELFF
13	-	TRBV12-3/TRBV12-4	TRBD2	TRBJ2-5	TGTGCCAGCACTAGCGGGGGGGAAGAGACCCAGTACTTC	CASTSGGEETQYF
16	many	TRBV6-5	-	TRBJ1-4	TGTGCCAGCAGTTACGGGCAGACGGCAACTAATGAAAAACTGTTTTTT	CASSYGQTATNEKLFF
15	-	TRBV5-4	TRBD2	TRBJ2-7	TGTGCCAGCAGCTTGAACGGACTAGCGGATTACGAGCAGTACTTC	CASSLNGLADYEQYF
15	once	TRBV6-2/TRBV6-3	-	TRBJ2-7	TGTGCCAGCACAAACGGGGGAGGGGGATCCTACGAGCAGTACTTC	CASTNGGGGSYEQYF
14	few	TRBV6-2/TRBV6-3	TRBD1	TRBJ2-1	TGTGCCAGCGATAGAGGGACAGCACAGGTAGGGCAGTTCTTC	CASDRGTAQVGQFF
13	-	TRBV7-2	-	TRBJ2-1	TGTGCCAGCAGCATTAACAGGTACAATGAGCAGTTCTTC	CASSINRYNEQFF
12	-	TRBV7-9	-	TRBJ2-4	TGTGCCAGCAGCGGGGCGAAAAACATTCAGTACTTC	CASSGAKNIQYF
14	-	TRBV20-1	-	TRBJ1-5	TGCAGTGCTAGAGATGGGCCAGATAATCAGCCCCAGCATTTT	CSARDGPDNQPQHF
16	-	TRBV12-3/TRBV12-4	-	TRBJ2-3	TGTGCCAGCAGTCCCCGGGGGCGGGGCCCCACAGATACGCAGTATTTT	CASSPRGRGPTDTQYF
14	-	TRBV7-6	TRBD1	TRBJ1-4	TGTGCCAGCAGCCGAGGGACAGCCGATGAAAAACTGTTTTTT	CASSRGTADEKLFF
13	few	TRBV25-1	-	TRBJ2-5	TGTGCCAGCAATCCCGTGAGCGCAGGGACCCAGTACTTC	CASNPVSAGTQYF
15	-	TRBV20-1	TRBD1	TRBJ2-7	TGCAGTGCTAGATCTGACGGGACAGGCGGTAACGAGCAGTACTTC	CSARSDGTGGNEQYF
11	few	TRBV27	-	TRBJ2-1	TGTGCCAGCAGTTTTTTCGATGAGCAGTTCTTC	CASSFFDEQFF
14	-	TRBV7-2	-	TRBJ2-2	TGTGCCAGCAGCTTAGTACAGAACACCGGGGAGCTGTTTTTT	CASSLVQNTGELFF
13	few	TRBV5-5	-	TRBJ2-5	TGTGCCAGCAACCACGGCGACCCCGTCGAGAAGTTCTTC	CASNHGDPVEKFF
14	-	TRBV7-2	-	TRBJ2-3	TGTGCCAGCAGCCCCATGGGAGCGTCAGATACGCAGTATTTT	CASSPMGASDTQYF
14	few	TRBV29-1	-	TRBJ2-7	TGCAGCGTTGAAGCCAGCCGCAACTCCTACGAGCAGTACTTC	CSVEASRNSYEQYF
12	few	TRBV29-1	-	TRBJ2-5	TGCAGCGTGAGGACAGCCCAAGAGACCCAGTACTTC	CSVRTAQETQYF
14	few	TRBV9	-	TRBJ1-1	TGTGCCTGCAGCGTAGTTTGGGGTAACACTGAAGCTTTCTTT	CACSVVWGNTEAFF
15	-	TRBV20-1	TRBD2	TRBJ2-7	TGCAGTGCCCGCCCTAGCGGGAGAGAGTCCTACGAGCAGTACTTC	CSARPSGRESYEQYF
13	few	TRBV20-1	TRBD2	TRBJ2-5	TGCAGTGCTAGCGGGAGGGCCCAAGAGACCCAGTACTTC	CSASGRAQETQYF
17	-	TRBV4-1	-	TRBJ1-3	TGCGCCAGCAGCCAAGGGCCACAGGGTCCCTCTGGAAACACCATATATTTT	CASSQGPQGPSGNTIYF
13	-	TRBV27	-	TRBJ1-2	TGTGCCAGCAGCCTCTTTTCAGGGCAGGGCTACACCTTC	CASSLFSGQGYTF
16	few	TRBV6-5	-	TRBJ2-1	TGTGCCAGCAGTTACCGTGGACGGACCTTGTACAATGAGCAGTTCTTC	CASSYRGRTLYNEQFF
14	-	TRBV11-2	-	TRBJ1-2	TGTGCCAGCAGCTTAGTTCGGCAGCCTGGTGGCTACACCTTC	CASSLVRQPGGYTF
14	once	TRBV30	-	TRBJ1-2	TGTGCCTGGACCCCCGGACAGTTGGGGTACGGCTACACCTTC	CAWTPGQLGYGYTF
16	-	TRBV7-2	TRBD1	TRBJ1-1	TGTGCCAGCAGCTTGGGACGGACAGGATTTAACACTGAAGCTTTCTTT	CASSLGRTGFNTEAFF
12	few	TRBV2	-	TRBJ1-1	TGTGCCAGCCGGATGGAGGGAGTTGAAGCTTTCTTT	CASRMEGVEAFF
15	-	TRBV7-8	-	TRBJ2-6	TGTGCCGGCCAGTTGGGGGCCGGTGGGGCCAACGTCCTGACTTTC	CAGQLGAGGANVLTF
15	-	TRBV10-3	-	TRBJ1-2	TGTGCCATCAGACCTGACTCGCAGGGAGACTATGGCTACACCTTC	CAIRPDSQGDYGYTF
12	-	TRBV13	-	TRBJ1-2	TGTGCCAGCAGCAGGATCTCATATGGCTACACCTTC	CASSRISYGYTF
14	many	TRBV6-2/TRBV6-3	-	TRBJ1-5	TGTGCCAGCAGTTATAAAGGGAACAATCAGCCCCAGCATTTT	CASSYKGNNQPQHF
14	-	TRBV12-3/TRBV12-4	-	TRBJ1-1	TGTGCCAGCAGTTTTTACCGGGCGGACACTGAAGCTTTCTTT	CASSFYRADTEAFF
11	-	TRBV29-1	-	TRBJ1-2	TGCAGCGTTGAAGCTAGGTTCCAATACACCTTC	CSVEARFQYTF
15	many	TRBV27	-	TRBJ1-1	TGTGCCAGCCTCGGGTTGAGGGGCCCTAGGGGCGATGCTTTCTTT	CASLGLRGPRGDAFF
16	-	TRBV27	TRBD1	TRBJ1-4	TGTGCCAGCAGTCGCCAGACAGGGCGGCTACACGAAAAACTGTTTTTT	CASSRQTGRLHEKLFF
13	-	TRBV7-3	-	TRBJ1-1	TGTGCCAGCAGCCCGCAGGGGAGGCCTGAAGCTTTCTTT	CASSPQGRPEAFF
15	-	TRBV5-1	-	TRBJ1-1	TGCGCCAGCACCTTCGGAAGTGGGGGTGGCACTGAAGCTTTCTTT	CASTFGSGGGTEAFF
12	-	TRBV12-3/TRBV12-4	-	TRBJ1-2	TGTGCCAGCAGTTTAGGGGTAGAAGGCTACACCTTC	CASSLGVEGYTF